Below are 20 T cell receptor beta chains sequenced from a single sample in a study of vaccination and CD4 T cells after COVID-19. Cultured CD4+ T-cell DNA underwent Oncomine TCR Beta short-read sequencing. TCRdb redid the calling of the PCR reads with MiXCR, one entry per CDR3 protein. The sample lists about 12,000 distinct CDR3 sequences, 53% occurring once. Their specific antigens are unknown. The treatment is: approximately nine-day PBMC culture with coronavirus spike peptide pools or control peptides (ViraFEST assay). Input material: CD4+ T cells from blood, cultured in vitro. Receptor source: a human donor who had recovered from COVID-19.

The chain recombines TRBV4-1 with TRBJ2-3; D assignment may be TRBD1 or TRBD2 (5 bases each). Germline assignment: CDR1 MGHRA and CDR2 YSYEKL. The CDR3 loop spans 17 amino acids. V lost 3 bases, J lost 0 bases, and 16 bases lay in between. The DNA for the CDR3 is TGCGCCAGCAGCCAGCTGGGGCTAGCACTTAGCACAGATACGCAGTATTTT. This encodes CASSQLGLALSTDTQYF.

By sample share, this clonotype is hyperexpanded (1% or more). The chain links TRBV20-1 to TRBJ2-3, with TRBD1 identical over 8 bases. This CDR3 is built from 14 residues. V lost 3 bases, J lost 0 bases, and 2 bases stayed unmatched. Germline V gene data show CDR1 as DFQATT and CDR2 as SNEGSKA (reference sequence). CDR3: CSARGQVSTDTQYF. Written as DNA, the CDR3 is TGCAGTGCTAGGGGACAGGTTAGCACAGATACGCAGTATTTT.

This clonotype was detected only a few times. The chain carries TRBV27 and TRBJ1-2; TRBD1 agrees at 7 bases. Trimming removed 5 bases from V and 8 bases from J; junction bases left unmatched: 8. CDR3 length: 13 amino acids. Looked up from germline, CDR1 is MNHEY and CDR2 is SMNVEV (reference sequence). The CDR3 spells CASSPDRAGGYTF. In DNA form, the CDR3 reads TGTGCCAGCAGTCCCGACAGGGCGGGGGGCTACACCTTC.

The chain uses TRBV2 and TRBJ2-3; a weak D match, TRBD1 (6 bases). V shed 8 bases and J shed 3 bases, with 15 bases lying between them. There are 14 residues in the CDR3. Germline V lookup: CDR1 SNHLY, CDR2 FYNNEI. The CDR3 DNA sequence: TGTGCCAGCTCGAGGGGGTTGTCGACAGATACGCAGTATTTT. Amino acid sequence: CASSRGLSTDTQYF.

The chain has TRBV11-2 and TRBJ1-2; no clear D gene. Trimming left V 7 bases short and J 4 bases short, with 19 bases between. This CDR3 is built from 15 residues. Germline values: CDR1 SGHAT, CDR2 FQNNGV. The CDR3 DNA reads TGTGCCAGCACCCCTCAAGTGGGTTTCGGCTATGGCTACACCTTC. As protein: CASTPQVGFGYGYTF.

The chain carries TRBV6-5 and TRBJ1-1; D is unresolved. Germline CDR1 MNHEY, CDR2 SVGAGI. CDR3 length: 16 amino acids. V lost 4 bases to trimming and J lost 1 base, with 16 bases between them. The CDR3 spells CASSSTASVPNTEAFF. The DNA of the CDR3 is TGTGCCAGCAGTTCAACCGCCTCAGTCCCGAACACTGAAGCTTTCTTT.

The V call is TRBV20-1, the J call TRBJ1-2; 8 bases align to TRBD1. V trimming: 3 bases; J trimming: 6 bases; junction bases outside the gene matches: 9. CDR1 and CDR2 (germline): DFQATT, SNEGSKA (reference sequence). CDR3 length: 14 residues. CDR3: CSASGLGQANGYTF. CDR3 coding DNA: TGCAGTGCTAGCGGATTGGGACAGGCCAATGGCTACACCTTC.

In its sample, this clonotype was seen a few times. The chain is built from TRBV6-1 and TRBJ2-2, with 7 bases aligning to TRBD1. V lost 5 bases, J lost 7 bases, and 7 bases stayed unmatched. The CDR3 consists of 14 residues. Germline V lookup: CDR1 MNHNS, CDR2 SASEGT. The CDR3, as DNA: TGTGCCAGCAGTACAGGGGAGAAGAACGGGGAGCTGTTTTTT. The encoded protein is CASSTGEKNGELFF.

In its sample, this clonotype was seen once. V gene TRBV12-3 or TRBV12-4 combines with J gene TRBJ2-2; 9 positions agree with TRBD2. CDR3 length: 14 amino acids. The V gene end was trimmed by 7 bases and the J gene end by 7 bases; junction bases not matched to a gene: 7. The CDR3 nucleotides read TGTGCCAGCACCCGGACTAGCGAGGGCGGGGAGCTGTTTTTT. It is translated as CASTRTSEGGELFF.

This chain joins TRBV19 and TRBJ1-1, with D tentatively TRBD1 (5 bases). CDR1 is LNHDA, CDR2 SQIVND, per germline (reference sequence). The V end was cut by 1 base, the J end by 0 bases, with 9 bases between. The CDR3 contains 15 residues. The CDR3 DNA reads as TGTGCCAGTAGTATAGGGGGCACTATGAACACTGAAGCTTTCTTT. Translated: CASSIGGTMNTEAFF.

There are a few counts of this clonotype. This sequence joins TRBV20-1 and TRBJ2-3, with 7 bases lining up with TRBD2. The CDR3 contains 14 residues. The germline V gene encodes CDR1 DFQATT and CDR2 SNEGSKA (reference sequence). V lost 2 bases to trimming and J lost 1 base; unmatched junction nucleotides: 3. CDR3 DNA: TGCAGTGCTAGATCTGCGGGGGGCACAGATACGCAGTATTTT. Translation: CSARSAGGTDTQYF.

The chain carries TRBV6-5 and TRBJ1-1; no clear D gene. Per germline, CDR1 MNHEY and CDR2 SVGAGI. The CDR3 consists of 14 residues. V lost 0 bases and J 5 bases, leaving 10 bases between the germline ends. CDR3 in amino acids: CASSYSGAETEAFF. DNA for the CDR3: TGTGCCAGCAGTTACTCGGGCGCGGAAACTGAAGCTTTCTTT.

The V call is TRBV27, the J call TRBJ2-3, with D perhaps TRBD1 (5 bases). Germline CDR1 reads MNHEY; CDR2 reads SMNVEV (reference sequence). V lost 0 bases and J 4 bases, leaving 8 bases between the germline ends. The CDR3 consists of 14 residues. CDR3 bases: TGTGCCAGCAGTTTATCGCAGGGTGCAGATACGCAGTATTTT. Protein: CASSLSQGADTQYF.

The J gene is TRBJ1-2, the V gene TRBV7-8; 9 bases agree with TRBD1. The CDR3 consists of 16 residues. The trim removed 5 bases at V and 4 bases at J, leaving 11 bases unmatched. Germline V gene sequence: CDR1 SGHVS, CDR2 FQNEAQ. The CDR3 DNA reads TGTGCCAGCAGCCCCGTTCCGGGACAGGGACCCTATGGCTACACCTTC. Protein sequence: CASSPVPGQGPYGYTF.

This chain joins TRBV19 and TRBJ2-2, with 11 bases matching TRBD2. J was trimmed by 4 bases and V by 6 bases; bases with no gene match: 7. Per the germline V gene, CDR1 is LNHDA and CDR2 is SQIVND (reference sequence). The CDR3 extends over 16 amino acids. The CDR3 coding sequence is TGTGCCAGTAGCCAGACTAGCGGGATTGTCACCGGGGAGCTGTTTTTT. It yields the protein CASSQTSGIVTGELFF. The full variable domain, rest sourced from reference TRBV19 and TRBJ2-2, is DGGITQSPKYLFRKEGQNVTLSCEQNLNHDAMYWYRQDPGQGLRLIYYSQIVNDFQKGDIAEGYSVSREKKESFPLTVTSAQKNPTAFYLCASSQTSGIVTGELFFGEGSRLTVL.

This rearrangement joins TRBV20-1 to TRBJ2-3; the match to TRBD2 covers 10 bases. The CDR3 extends over 17 amino acids. The V and J ends lost 3 bases and 0 bases, in that order; junction bases with no gene match: 9. CDR1 and CDR2 from the germline V gene are DFQATT and SNEGSKA (reference sequence). DNA for the CDR3: TGCAGTGCTAGTCCCAGCGGGGGGGAGGCTAGCACAGATACGCAGTATTTT. Its protein is CSASPSGGEASTDTQYF.

This clonotype was counted between two and nine times. This rearrangement joins TRBV14 to TRBJ2-6; maybe TRBD1 (5 bases). Germline CDR1 SGHDN, CDR2 FVKESK. V was pared by 5 bases and J by 4 bases, with 15 bases between. This CDR3 has 16 residues. The chain's CDR3 is CASSNNPGAGANVLTF. CDR3 DNA: TGTGCCAGCAGCAACAATCCTGGGGCAGGGGCCAACGTCCTGACTTTC. The full variable domain, with the rest looked up from reference TRBV14 and TRBJ2-6, is EAGVTQFPSHSVIEKGQTVTLRCDPISGHDNLYWYRRVMGKEIKFLLHFVKESKQDESGMPNNRFLAERTGGTYSTLKVQPAELEDSGVYFCASSNNPGAGANVLTFGAGSRLTVL.

This chain links TRBV5-6 with TRBJ1-6; a possible D gene is TRBD1 (6 bases). Germline CDR1 and CDR2: SGHDT and YYEEEE. V dropped 5 bases and J dropped 11 bases, with 14 bases sitting between them. The CDR3 totals 13 residues. The CDR3 DNA sequence: TGTGCCAGCAGACAAAACAGGGCTACACCCCTCCACTTT. Translation gives CASRQNRATPLHF.

The V call is TRBV30, the J call TRBJ1-2; D is unresolved. Germline V gives CDR1 GTSNPN, CDR2 SVGIG (reference sequence). V gave up 4 bases and J gave up 4 bases, with 7 bases separating them. This CDR3 comprises 11 residues. CDR3 nucleotides: TGTGCCTGGACGGAGATCTATGGCTACACCTTC. Translating it yields CAWTEIYGYTF.

This clonotype was detected only a few times. This chain links TRBV2 with TRBJ1-2; 9 bases match TRBD1. CDR1 SNHLY and CDR2 FYNNEI come from the germline V gene. There are 13 residues in the CDR3. V shed 6 bases and J 3 bases; nucleotides not matched to a gene: 2. CDR3 coding DNA: TGTGCCAGCAGGGGACAGGGCTACTATGGCTACACCTTC. The encoded protein is CASRGQGYYGYTF.